One and the same sample provided the 9 T cell receptor beta chains below, sequenced in a study of early T cells in non-severe SARS-CoV-2 infection. TCRdb independently ran MiXCR on the 5' RACE reads; one entry per CDR3 protein. This table has some 80,000 distinct CDR3 sequences, 9% to 15% appearing once. The specimen was whole blood. The receptors derive from an adult who was a healthcare worker with PCR-confirmed SARS-CoV-2 infection or an uninfected control (not recorded which).

The chain carries TRBV29-1 and TRBJ2-3; 9 nucleotides match TRBD2. CDR3 length: 12 residues. CDR1 is SQVTM and CDR2 is ANQGSEA in the germline V gene. V was clipped by 6 bases and J by 3 bases; unmatched bases: 1. DNA for the CDR3: TGCAGCGTGCTAGCGGGGACAGATACGCAGTATTTT. It codes for CSVLAGTDTQYF.

This clonotype was counted a few times. The rearrangement links TRBV5-1 to TRBJ1-4; possible D gene TRBD1, 5 bases. This CDR3 contains 12 residues. From germline, CDR1 is SGHRS and CDR2 YFSETQ. Trimming stripped 5 bases from V and 8 bases from J, with 10 bases between. CDR3 region: CASRRDQEKLFF. The CDR3 DNA sequence: TGCGCCAGCAGACGGGACCAGGAAAAACTGTTTTTT.

This chain joins TRBV11-3 and TRBJ2-1, with 7 bases that match TRBD2. CDR3 length: 15 residues. Per the germline V gene, CDR1 is SGHNT and CDR2 is YENEEA. With V trimmed by 1 base and J by 8 bases, 8 bases remained unmatched. CDR3 loop: CASSLGGGPLHEQFF. CDR3 nucleotides: TGTGCCAGCAGCTTAGGCGGGGGTCCCCTCCATGAGCAGTTCTTC.

This clonotype has ten or more counts. The chain combines TRBV27 with TRBJ1-2; 7 bases are shared with TRBD1. V shed 5 bases and J 6 bases; nucleotides not matched to a gene: 12. The CDR3 consists of 15 residues. Germline V gene lookup returns CDR1 MNHEY and CDR2 SMNVEV (reference sequence). CDR3 in DNA: TGTGCCAGCAGTCCCCTTGACAGGGACAGCAATGGCTACACCTTC. Its translation is CASSPLDRDSNGYTF.

This clonotype occurred a few times. The V and J genes are TRBV7-9 and TRBJ2-5; no firm D call. CDR3 length: 13 residues. Germline-derived CDR1 and CDR2 are SEHNR and FQNEAQ (reference sequence). V lost 3 bases to trimming and J lost 1 base, with 6 bases between them. The CDR3 DNA follows: TGTGCCAGCAGCTTCGGATTCCAAGAGACCCAGTACTTC. It codes for CASSFGFQETQYF.

The genes are TRBV11-2 and TRBJ1-2; D unclear. V gave up 4 bases and J gave up 1 base, with 16 bases separating them. CDR1 SGHAT and CDR2 FQNNGV come from the germline V gene. This CDR3 is built from 16 residues. DNA for the CDR3: TGTGCCAGCAGCTGGGATGGGATCGCAGTTAACTATGGCTACACCTTC. It codes for CASSWDGIAVNYGYTF.

This clonotype has a count of ten or more. The J gene is TRBJ1-1, the V gene TRBV20-1; D is uncertain. In germline, CDR1 is DFQATT, CDR2 SNEGSKA (reference sequence). This CDR3 has 11 amino acids. V was trimmed by 5 bases and J by 4 bases, leaving 8 bases between them. The CDR3 here is CSALRTTEAFF. In DNA, the CDR3 is TGCAGTGCTCTAAGGACCACTGAAGCTTTCTTT.

The chain has TRBV12-3 or TRBV12-4 and TRBJ1-2, with D tentatively TRBD1 (6 bases). The CDR3 is made up of 17 amino acids. V lost 6 bases, J lost 4 bases, and 24 bases lay in between. The CDR3 DNA reads TGTGCCAGCAGCCGGTCCGGACAGATCAATTCTTTCTATGGCTACACCTTC. Protein: CASSRSGQINSFYGYTF.

As regards this clonotype: Compared with germline, one end of the junction differs, possibly owing to a read error. This chain joins TRBV7-7 and TRBJ2-3, with D perhaps assigned TRBD1 or TRBD2 (5 bases each). The length of the CDR3 is 14 residues. Germline V gene data show CDR1 as SSHAT and CDR2 as FNYEAQ (reference sequence). The CDR3 here is CASSRGTAGDTQYF. DNA of the CDR3: TGTGCTAGCAGCCGGGGCACCGCCGGGGATACGCAGTATTTT.